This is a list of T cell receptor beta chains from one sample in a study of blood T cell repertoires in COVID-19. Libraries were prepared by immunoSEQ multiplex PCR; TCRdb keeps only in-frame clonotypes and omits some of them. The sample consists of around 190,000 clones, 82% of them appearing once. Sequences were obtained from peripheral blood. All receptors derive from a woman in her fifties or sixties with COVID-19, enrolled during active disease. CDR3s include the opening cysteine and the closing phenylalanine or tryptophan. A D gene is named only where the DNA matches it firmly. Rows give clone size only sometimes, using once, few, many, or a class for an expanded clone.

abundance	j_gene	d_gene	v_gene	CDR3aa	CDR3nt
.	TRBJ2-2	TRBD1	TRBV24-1	CATSDLGQGRYTGELFF	TGTGCCACCAGTGATTTGGGACAGGGGAGGTACACCGGGGAGCTGTTTTTT
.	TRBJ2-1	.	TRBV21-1	CASSSKVRQAGGVRGKFF	TGTGCCAGCAGTAGTAAAGTCCGCCAAGCGGGAGGGGTGAGAGGCAAGTTCTTC
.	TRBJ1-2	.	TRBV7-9	CASSLDGLQDYGYTF	TGTGCCAGCAGCTTAGATGGCCTCCAGGACTATGGCTACACCTTC
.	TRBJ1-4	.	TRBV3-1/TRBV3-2	CASSQRGGTNEKLFF	TGTGCCAGCAGCCAACGGGGGGGCACTAATGAAAAACTGTTTTTT
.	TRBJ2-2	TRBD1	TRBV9	CASSAWGQGNTGELFF	TGTGCCAGCAGCGCGTGGGGACAGGGGAACACCGGGGAGCTGTTTTTT
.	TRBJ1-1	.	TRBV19	CASSSAKIRPNTEAFF	TGTGCCAGTAGTTCTGCAAAAATCAGGCCAAACACTGAAGCTTTCTTT
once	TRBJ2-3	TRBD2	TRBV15	CATSGGTRDTQYF	TGTGCCACCAGTGGGGGGACTAGGGATACGCAGTATTTT
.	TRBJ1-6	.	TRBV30	CAWDPGNSPLHF	TGTGCCTGGGACCCGGGGAATTCACCCCTCCACTTT
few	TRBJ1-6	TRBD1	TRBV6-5	CASSVTTGADSPLHF	TGTGCCAGCAGCGTTACGACAGGGGCCGATTCACCCCTCCACTTT
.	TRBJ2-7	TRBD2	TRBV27	CASSLYPRLAGGGEQYF	TGTGCCAGCAGTTTATATCCCAGACTAGCGGGAGGGGGTGAGCAGTACTTC
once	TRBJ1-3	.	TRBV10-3	CAISEVGQGDGNTIYF	TGTGCCATCAGTGAGGTCGGGCAGGGTGACGGAAACACCATATATTTT
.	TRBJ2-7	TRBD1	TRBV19	CASSQQGTEQYF	TGTGCCAGTAGCCAACAGGGGACCGAGCAGTACTTC
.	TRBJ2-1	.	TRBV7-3	CASSQTGLNEQFF	TGTGCCAGCAGCCAAACAGGGCTCAATGAGCAGTTCTTC
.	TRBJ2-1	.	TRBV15	CATSRVLVSGNEQFF	TGTGCCACCAGCAGAGTGCTAGTGAGTGGCAATGAGCAGTTCTTC
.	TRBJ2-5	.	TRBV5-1	CASQQRGETQYF	TGCGCCAGCCAACAAAGGGGAGAGACCCAGTACTTC
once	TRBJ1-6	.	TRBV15	CATSREGAYNSPLHF	TGTGCCACCAGCAGAGAAGGGGCCTATAATTCACCCCTCCACTTT
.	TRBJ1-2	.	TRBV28	CASSPPRTSSGYTF	TGTGCCAGCAGTCCCCCCCGGACATCGTCCGGCTACACCTTC
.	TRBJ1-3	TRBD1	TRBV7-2	CASSVAGGASGNTIYF	TGTGCCAGCAGCGTCGCAGGGGGCGCGTCGGGAAACACCATATATTTT
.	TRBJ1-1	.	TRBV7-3	CASSLMGRGTEAFF	TGTGCCAGCAGCTTAATGGGAAGGGGAACTGAAGCTTTCTTT
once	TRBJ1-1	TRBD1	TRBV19	CASTPHRGLGAFF	TGTGCCAGTACCCCCCACAGGGGACTTGGCGCTTTCTTT
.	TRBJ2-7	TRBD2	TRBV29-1	CSVESGSSGYEQYF	TGCAGCGTTGAATCTGGTTCTAGCGGTTACGAGCAGTACTTC
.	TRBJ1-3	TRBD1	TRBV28	CASSLAGGSGNTIYF	TGTGCCAGCAGTTTGGCAGGGGGCTCTGGAAACACCATATATTTT
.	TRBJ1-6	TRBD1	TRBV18	CASSPGQGADSPLHF	TGTGCCAGCTCACCAGGGCAGGGGGCTGATTCACCCCTCCACTTT
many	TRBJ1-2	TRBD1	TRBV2	CASIRNLRTGGAANYGYTF	TGTGCCAGCATTCGGAATTTAAGGACAGGGGGCGCGGCTAACTATGGCTACACCTTC
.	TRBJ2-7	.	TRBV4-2	CASSQDHFNEQYF	TGTGCCAGCAGCCAAGATCACTTCAACGAGCAGTACTTC
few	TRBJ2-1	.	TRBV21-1	CASSKRGYGSYNEQFF	TGTGCCAGCAGCAAACGAGGTTACGGTTCTTACAATGAGCAGTTCTTC
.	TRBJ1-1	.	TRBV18	CASSPLGKLNTEAFF	TGTGCCAGCTCGCCACTCGGGAAGCTGAACACTGAAGCTTTCTTT
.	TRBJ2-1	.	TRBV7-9	CASSSPPGNEQFF	TGTGCCAGCAGCTCCCCCCCGGGCAATGAGCAGTTCTTC
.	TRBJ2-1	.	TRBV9	CASSARGQQEPFYNEQFF	TGTGCCAGCAGCGCTAGGGGCCAACAGGAACCCTTCTACAATGAGCAGTTCTTC
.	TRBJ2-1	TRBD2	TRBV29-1	CSAPLAGGPGNEQFF	TGCAGCGCTCCCTTAGCGGGAGGGCCGGGCAATGAGCAGTTCTTC
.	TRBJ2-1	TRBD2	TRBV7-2	CASNFGLAGNEQFF	TGTGCCAGCAACTTTGGACTAGCGGGGAATGAGCAGTTCTTC
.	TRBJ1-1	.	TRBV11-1	CASQIVNTEAFF	TGTGCCAGCCAAATAGTGAACACTGAAGCTTTCTTT
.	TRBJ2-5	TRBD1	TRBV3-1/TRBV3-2	CASSQHFRGLVETQYF	TGTGCCAGCAGCCAACACTTCAGGGGGCTCGTAGAGACCCAGTACTTC
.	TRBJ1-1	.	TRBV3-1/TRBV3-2	CASSQLTGLSVAFF	TGTGCCAGCAGCCAACTGACGGGGTTGTCAGTAGCTTTCTTT
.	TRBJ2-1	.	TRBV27	CASSLFKAGNEQFF	TGTGCCAGCAGTTTATTCAAGGCGGGGAATGAGCAGTTCTTC
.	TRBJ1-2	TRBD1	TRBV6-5	CASRGQGWANYGYTF	TGTGCCAGCAGGGGACAGGGCTGGGCTAACTATGGCTACACCTTC